This T cell receptor (beta chain) originates from a study of T cell clonality in common variable immunodeficiency. Germline V CDR1 and CDR2: ENHRY, SYGVKD. V gave up 10 bases and J gave up 6 bases; unmatched junction bases: 6. The CDR3 has 12 amino acids. Clones were read by immunoSEQ multiplex PCR, and TCRdb kept only the in-frame ones, dropping some. There are under 40,000 clones in the sample, none observed a single time. This clone was recorded at least ten times. Read coverage stops 3 residues before the CDR3 terminus; the germline J gene supplies the remainder. The specimen was peripheral blood mononuclear cells. The sequence was collected from a person aged 18-69 years in good health. The chain employs TRBV10-3 and TRBJ1-1; the match to TRBD1 covers 9 bases. CDR3 DNA (partial): TGTGCCACCAACAGGGGGCAAGCTGAA. This sequence encodes CATNRGQAE. The whole CDR3 sequence is CATNRGQAEAFF.